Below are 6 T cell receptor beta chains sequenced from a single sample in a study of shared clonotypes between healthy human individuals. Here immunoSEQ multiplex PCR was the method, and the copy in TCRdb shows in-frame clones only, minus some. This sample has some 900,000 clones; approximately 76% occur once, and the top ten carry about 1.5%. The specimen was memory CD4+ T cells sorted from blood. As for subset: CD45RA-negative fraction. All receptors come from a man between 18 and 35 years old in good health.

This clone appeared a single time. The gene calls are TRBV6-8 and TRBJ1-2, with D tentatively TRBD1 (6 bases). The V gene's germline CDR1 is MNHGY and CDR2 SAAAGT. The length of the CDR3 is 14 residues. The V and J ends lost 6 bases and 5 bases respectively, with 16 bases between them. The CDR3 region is CASSRGRGFYGYTF. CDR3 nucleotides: TGTGCCAGCAGCAGGGGCAGGGGTTTTTATGGCTACACCTTC.

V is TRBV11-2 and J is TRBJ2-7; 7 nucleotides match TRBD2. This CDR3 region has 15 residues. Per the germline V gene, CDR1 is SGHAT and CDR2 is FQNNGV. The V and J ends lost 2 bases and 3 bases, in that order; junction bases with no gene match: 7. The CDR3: CASSLTSSGLYEQYF. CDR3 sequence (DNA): TGTGCCAGCAGCTTAACATCTAGCGGCCTCTACGAGCAGTACTTC.

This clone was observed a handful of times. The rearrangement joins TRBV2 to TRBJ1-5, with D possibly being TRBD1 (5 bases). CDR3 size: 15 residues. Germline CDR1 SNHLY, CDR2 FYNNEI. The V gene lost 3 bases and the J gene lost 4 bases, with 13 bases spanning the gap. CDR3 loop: CASSDRGTPNQPQHF. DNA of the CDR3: TGTGCCAGCAGTGACCGTGGGACCCCGAATCAGCCCCAGCATTTT.

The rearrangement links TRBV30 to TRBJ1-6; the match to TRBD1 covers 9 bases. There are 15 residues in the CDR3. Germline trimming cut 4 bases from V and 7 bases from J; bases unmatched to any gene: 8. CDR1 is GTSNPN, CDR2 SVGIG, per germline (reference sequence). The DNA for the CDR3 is TGTGCCTGGATCGACCGACAGGGGGGGAATTCACCCCTCCACTTT. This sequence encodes CAWIDRQGGNSPLHF.

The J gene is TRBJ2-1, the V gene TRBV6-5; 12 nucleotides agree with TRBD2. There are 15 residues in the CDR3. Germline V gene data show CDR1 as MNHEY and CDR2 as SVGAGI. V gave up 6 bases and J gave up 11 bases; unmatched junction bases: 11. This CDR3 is CASRPTSGRGRKQFF. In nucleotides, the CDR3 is TGTGCCAGCAGGCCGACTAGCGGGAGAGGGCGTAAGCAGTTCTTC.

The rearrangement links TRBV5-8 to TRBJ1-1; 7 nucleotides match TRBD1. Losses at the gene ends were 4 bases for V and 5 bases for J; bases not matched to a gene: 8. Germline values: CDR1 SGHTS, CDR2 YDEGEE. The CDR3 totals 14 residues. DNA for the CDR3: TGTGCCAGCAGCGTACAGGGGCGGGCGACTGAAGCTTTCTTT. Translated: CASSVQGRATEAFF. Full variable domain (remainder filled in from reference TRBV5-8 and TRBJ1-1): EAGVTQSPTHLIKTRGQQATLRCSPISGHTSVYWYQQALGLGLQFLLWYDEGEERNRGNFPPRFSGRQFPNYSSELNVNALELEDSALYLCASSVQGRATEAFFGQGTRLTVV.